What follows describes a single T cell receptor (beta chain). TCRdb's copy holds only in-frame clones and misses some; the assay was immunoSEQ multiplex PCR. The table has approximately 100,000 clones, 80% to 95% seen once. V shed 0 bases and J 5 bases; nucleotides not matched to a gene: 8. Germline assignment: CDR1 SGHDT and CDR2 YYEEEE. The CDR3 contains 16 residues. This sample is drawn from a study of cytomegalovirus exposure and HLA in healthy donors. The rearrangement uses TRBV5-6 and TRBJ2-1; 7 nucleotides line up with TRBD2. This clonotype originated in a young woman in good health and CMV-seropositive. Input material: PBMCs. This CDR3 is CASSLDGLAEDNEQFF. CDR3 DNA: TGTGCCAGCAGCTTGGATGGGCTAGCGGAAGACAATGAGCAGTTCTTC.